Detailed here is one T cell receptor beta chain. V dropped 7 bases and J dropped 4 bases, with 10 bases sitting between them. In germline, CDR1 is MNHNS, CDR2 SASEGT. The CDR3 has 12 amino acids. The data belong to a study of technical replicates of blood from a handful of donors. Produced via immunoSEQ multiplex PCR; TCRdb's table is partial and in-frame only. The table records approximately 81,000 clones, 96% of them present only once. The TCR originated in a human donor in good health. The chain combines TRBV6-1 with TRBJ2-5; TRBD2 might be the D (5 bases). The specimen sequenced was T cells isolated from PBMCs. The CDR3 loop reads CASTWTGETQYF. For the CDR3, the DNA is TGTGCCAGCACCTGGACTGGAGAGACCCAGTACTTC.